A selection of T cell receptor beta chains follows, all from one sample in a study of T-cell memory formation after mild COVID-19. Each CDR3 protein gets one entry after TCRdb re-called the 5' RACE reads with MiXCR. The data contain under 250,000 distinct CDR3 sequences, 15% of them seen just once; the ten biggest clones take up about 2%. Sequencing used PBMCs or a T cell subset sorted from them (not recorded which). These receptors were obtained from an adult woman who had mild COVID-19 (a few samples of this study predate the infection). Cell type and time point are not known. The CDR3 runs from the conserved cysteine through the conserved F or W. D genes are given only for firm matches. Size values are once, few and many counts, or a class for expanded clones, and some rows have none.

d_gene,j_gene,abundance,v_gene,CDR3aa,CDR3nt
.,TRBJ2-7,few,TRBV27,CASSFSLFRAEQYF,TGTGCCAGCAGTTTCTCATTGTTTAGAGCCGAGCAGTACTTC
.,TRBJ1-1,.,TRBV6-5,CASSYLRRGGTEAFF,TGTGCCAGCAGTTACTTACGTCGGGGGGGCACTGAAGCTTTCTTT
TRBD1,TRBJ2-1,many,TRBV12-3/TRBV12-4,CASSADRPGTGGSYNEQFF,TGTGCCAGCAGTGCTGATCGTCCCGGGACAGGGGGATCCTACAATGAGCAGTTCTTC
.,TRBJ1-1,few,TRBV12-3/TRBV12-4,CASTAQWNTEAFF,TGTGCCAGCACCGCACAGTGGAACACTGAAGCTTTCTTT
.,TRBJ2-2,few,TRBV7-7,CASSWGNTGELFF,TGTGCTAGCAGTTGGGGGAACACCGGGGAGCTGTTTTTT
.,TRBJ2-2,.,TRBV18,CASSPQLGENTGELFF,TGTGCCAGCTCACCACAGTTGGGGGAGAACACCGGGGAGCTGTTTTTT
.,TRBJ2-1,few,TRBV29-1,CSVAGREVSNEQFF,TGCAGCGTTGCGGGCAGGGAGGTCTCCAATGAGCAGTTCTTC
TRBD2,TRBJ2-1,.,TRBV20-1,CSASRGRAGNEQFF,TGCAGTGCTAGTCGCGGGAGGGCCGGAAATGAGCAGTTCTTC
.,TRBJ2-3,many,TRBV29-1,CSVEDGANIGTDTQYF,TGCAGCGTTGAAGATGGCGCCAATATTGGCACAGATACGCAGTATTTT
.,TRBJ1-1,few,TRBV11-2,CASSLDGEAFF,TGTGCCAGCAGCTTAGACGGGGAAGCTTTCTTT
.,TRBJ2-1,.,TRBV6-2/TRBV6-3,CASSYWSEQFF,TGTGCCAGCAGTTACTGGAGTGAGCAGTTCTTC
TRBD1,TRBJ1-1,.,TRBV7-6,CASSLARDRGTEAFF,TGTGCCAGCAGCTTGGCCCGGGACAGGGGTACTGAAGCTTTCTTT
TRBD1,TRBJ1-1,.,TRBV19,CASRDRITTEAFF,TGTGCCAGTAGGGACAGGATAACCACTGAAGCTTTCTTT
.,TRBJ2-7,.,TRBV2,CASSVTNEQYF,TGTGCCAGCAGCGTAACTAACGAGCAGTACTTC
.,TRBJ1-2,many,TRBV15,CATSRVLDSNYGYTF,TGTGCCACCAGCAGAGTTTTAGACTCTAACTATGGCTACACCTTC
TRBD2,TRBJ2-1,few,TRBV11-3,CASSLGTSGRRYNEQFF,TGTGCCAGCAGCCTTGGGACTAGCGGGAGGAGGTACAATGAGCAGTTCTTC
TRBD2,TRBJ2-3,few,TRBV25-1,CASSESGLRGARPDTQYF,TGTGCCAGCAGTGAATCGGGCTTGCGGGGGGCACGTCCAGATACGCAGTATTTT
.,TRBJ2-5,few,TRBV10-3,CAISEAGTPLETQYF,TGTGCCATCAGTGAGGCGGGGACGCCGCTGGAGACCCAGTACTTC
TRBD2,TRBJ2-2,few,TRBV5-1,CASSLTSGSNTGELFF,TGCGCCAGCAGCCTTACTAGCGGCTCGAACACCGGGGAGCTGTTTTTT
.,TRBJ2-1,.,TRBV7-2,CASSLVGGFYNEQFF,TGTGCCAGCAGCTTAGTGGGGGGATTCTACAATGAGCAGTTCTTC
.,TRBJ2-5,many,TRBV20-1,CSARDVVYSPARETQYF,TGCAGTGCTAGAGATGTGGTCTACAGCCCGGCTAGAGAGACCCAGTACTTC
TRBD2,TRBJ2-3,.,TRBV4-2,CASTSFRTSGTTDTQYF,TGTGCCAGCACCTCATTCCGGACTAGCGGGACCACAGATACGCAGTATTTT
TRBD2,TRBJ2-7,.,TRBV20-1,CSASPTSGMNEQYF,TGCAGTGCTAGCCCGACTAGCGGGATGAACGAGCAGTACTTC
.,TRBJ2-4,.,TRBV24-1,CATSDRRNIQYF,TGTGCCACCAGTGACCGCCGGAACATTCAGTACTTC
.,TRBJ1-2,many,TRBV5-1,CASSLGHMGDYGYTF,TGCGCCAGCAGCTTGGGGCATATGGGCGACTATGGCTACACCTTC
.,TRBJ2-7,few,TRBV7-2,CASSYQGSSYEQYF,TGTGCCAGCAGCTACCAGGGGAGCTCCTACGAGCAGTACTTC
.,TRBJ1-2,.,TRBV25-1,CASSDPGPVNCGYTF,TGTGCCAGCAGTGACCCCGGACCGGTTAACTGTGGCTACACCTTC
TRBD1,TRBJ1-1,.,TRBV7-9,CASSSRDRGREAFF,TGTGCCAGCAGCTCCCGGGACAGGGGCCGAGAAGCTTTCTTT
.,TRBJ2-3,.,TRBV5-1,CASSPNLRDADTQYF,TGCGCCAGCAGCCCGAATCTCAGGGACGCAGATACGCAGTATTTT
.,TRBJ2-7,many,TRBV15,CATSRDRGLGSYEQYF,TGTGCCACCAGCAGAGATCGAGGTTTGGGATCCTACGAGCAGTACTTC
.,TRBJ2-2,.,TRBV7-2,CASSYARLRDTGELFF,TGTGCCAGCAGCTACGCCAGGCTGCGGGACACCGGGGAGCTGTTTTTT
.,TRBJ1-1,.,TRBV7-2,CASSLGGRGTTEAFF,TGTGCCAGCAGCTTAGGAGGACGGGGTACCACTGAAGCTTTCTTT
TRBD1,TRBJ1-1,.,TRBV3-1,CASSFLQGAEAFF,TGTGCCAGCAGCTTTCTACAGGGGGCTGAAGCTTTCTTT